This is a list of T cell receptor beta chains from one sample in a study of T cells expressing NK-cell markers. TCRdb re-called the 5' RACE reads and catalogs CDR3 proteins one per entry, DNA excluded. The ten most abundant clones cover around 10% of a sample with more than 120,000 distinct CDR3 sequences. Sequenced material: blood T cells: a sorted CD56 or NKG2C T cell subset, CD4+ or CD8+ T cells, or bulk PBMC T cells (not recorded which). Every receptor here comes from a man between 18 and 35 years old in good health. The CDR3 runs from the conserved cysteine through the conserved F or W.

cdr3_aa	v_call	j_call
CASSQEQGPAGDNEQFF	TRBV4-2	TRBJ2-1
CASSYSPSSGANVLTF	TRBV6-5	TRBJ2-6
CASSLGTEQFF	TRBV12-3/TRBV12-4	TRBJ2-1
CASTIEQRSSYNEQFF	TRBV28	TRBJ2-1
CASSSSRQETQYF	TRBV7-9	TRBJ2-5
CASSTPSGRVYNEQFF	TRBV28	TRBJ2-1
CASRTYVLLGSYNEQFF	TRBV5-6	TRBJ2-1
CSARDGTGGSSTDTQYF	TRBV20-1	TRBJ2-3
CASRDGMTGRETQYF	TRBV6-2/TRBV6-3	TRBJ2-5
CASSRTSGRPQETQYF	TRBV12-3/TRBV12-4	TRBJ2-5
CASSPIDPGQFTGELFF	TRBV12-3/TRBV12-4	TRBJ2-2
CSARDAGERGYEQYF	TRBV20-1	TRBJ2-7
CASRLTGATYEQYF	TRBV14	TRBJ2-7
CASSQEPGQGNGYTF	TRBV14	TRBJ1-2
CSARASTGGYTF	TRBV20-1	TRBJ1-2
CASSQDIMSDYTDTQYF	TRBV14	TRBJ2-3
CASSIGGRTREETQYF	TRBV7-2	TRBJ2-5
CSVTPGLAGTDTQYF	TRBV29-1	TRBJ2-3
CATLLRGTQYF	TRBV12-3/TRBV12-4	TRBJ2-5